This is a list of T cell receptor beta chains from one sample in a study of human T cells and chemical hapten exposure. One entry per CDR3 protein, called by TCRdb with MiXCR from the RACE reads. The profile shows tens of thousands of distinct CDR3 sequences, around 7% of them singletons. Sequences were derived from whole blood, sampled in connection with sensitization to the hapten diphenylcyclopropenone (DPC). These receptors all come from a woman in her thirties with alopecia areata. Some clones in this sample may be carry-over from other donors' samples. The CDR3 runs from the conserved cysteine through the conserved F or W. D genes are given only for firm matches. Clone sizes are given selectively: once, few, many, or a class where the clone is expanded.

abundance: few
v_gene: TRBV6-2/TRBV6-3
j_gene: TRBJ1-2
d_gene: TRBD1
CDR3nt: TGTGCCAGCAGTTCGATATTCTTGGGGACAGATGGCGACACCTTC
CDR3aa: CASSSIFLGTDGDTF

abundance: many
v_gene: TRBV11-3
j_gene: TRBJ2-1
d_gene: TRBD2
CDR3nt: TGTGCCAGCAGCTTAGGGACTAGCGGGGGGGGCAATGAGCAGTTCTTC
CDR3aa: CASSLGTSGGGNEQFF

abundance: many
v_gene: TRBV14
j_gene: TRBJ1-1
d_gene: .
CDR3nt: TGTGCCAGCAGCCAAGTTTCCGAGGTCACTGAAGCTTTCTTT
CDR3aa: CASSQVSEVTEAFF

abundance: many
v_gene: TRBV7-2
j_gene: TRBJ2-3
d_gene: .
CDR3nt: TGTGCCAGCAGCCACGATAGTGCAAATACGCAGTATTTT
CDR3aa: CASSHDSANTQYF

abundance: many
v_gene: TRBV5-1
j_gene: TRBJ1-1
d_gene: .
CDR3nt: TGCGCCAGCAGGCAAGAACTGAACACTGAAGCTTTCTTT
CDR3aa: CASRQELNTEAFF

abundance: many
v_gene: TRBV2
j_gene: TRBJ1-3
d_gene: .
CDR3nt: TGTGCCAGCAGTGAAGGGTACTCTGGAAACACCATATATTTT
CDR3aa: CASSEGYSGNTIYF

abundance: few
v_gene: TRBV20-1
j_gene: TRBJ2-7
d_gene: TRBD2
CDR3nt: TGCAGTGCTAGAGTAGCGGGGGGGTCCTACGAGCAGTACTTC
CDR3aa: CSARVAGGSYEQYF

abundance: many
v_gene: TRBV20-1
j_gene: TRBJ1-4
d_gene: .
CDR3nt: TGCAGTGCTCGGGGGGCTGAAAAACTGTTTTTT
CDR3aa: CSARGAEKLFF

abundance: many
v_gene: TRBV5-1
j_gene: TRBJ1-1
d_gene: TRBD1
CDR3nt: TGCGCCAGCACACGGACAGGGGGGGCGATTAGTAATGAAGCTTTCTTT
CDR3aa: CASTRTGGAISNEAFF

abundance: many
v_gene: TRBV24-1
j_gene: TRBJ2-3
d_gene: .
CDR3nt: TGTGCCACCAGTGATTTTCGGGACCCAACAGATACGCAGTATTTT
CDR3aa: CATSDFRDPTDTQYF

abundance: many
v_gene: TRBV3-1
j_gene: TRBJ2-3
d_gene: .
CDR3nt: TGTGCCAGCGGGGGCCTACTTAGCACAGATACGCAGTATTTT
CDR3aa: CASGGLLSTDTQYF

abundance: many
v_gene: TRBV10-3
j_gene: TRBJ1-6
d_gene: .
CDR3nt: TGTGCCATCAGTCCAGGGGCGAGAAATTCACCCCTCCACTTT
CDR3aa: CAISPGARNSPLHF

abundance: many
v_gene: TRBV5-1
j_gene: TRBJ2-3
d_gene: TRBD2
CDR3nt: TGCGCCAGCAGCAAAGGGACTAGCGGATACACAGATACGCAGTATTTT
CDR3aa: CASSKGTSGYTDTQYF

abundance: many
v_gene: TRBV6-5
j_gene: TRBJ1-1
d_gene: TRBD1
CDR3nt: TGTGCCAGCAGTAAGACAGGGGCGAACACTGAAGCTTTCTTT
CDR3aa: CASSKTGANTEAFF

abundance: .
v_gene: TRBV15
j_gene: TRBJ2-4
d_gene: TRBD1
CDR3nt: TGTGCCACCAGCAGAGAAAATCCGGGACAGGGGATCATTCAGTACTTC
CDR3aa: CATSRENPGQGIIQYF

abundance: .
v_gene: TRBV19
j_gene: TRBJ1-3
d_gene: .
CDR3nt: TGTGCCAGTAGTCCGACAGGCCTCTCTGGAAACACCATATATTTT
CDR3aa: CASSPTGLSGNTIYF

abundance: many
v_gene: TRBV15
j_gene: TRBJ2-7
d_gene: .
CDR3nt: TGTGCCACCAGCAGAGATGTAGAAGGGCTGCAGTACTTC
CDR3aa: CATSRDVEGLQYF

abundance: many
v_gene: TRBV5-1
j_gene: TRBJ2-3
d_gene: .
CDR3nt: TGCGCCAGCAGAAGGGTCTCTAGAGTCACAGATACGCAGTATTTT
CDR3aa: CASRRVSRVTDTQYF

abundance: many
v_gene: TRBV6-5
j_gene: TRBJ1-1
d_gene: TRBD1
CDR3nt: TGTGCCAGCAGTTACTCGACAGGGAGAAAAACTGAAGCTTTCTTT
CDR3aa: CASSYSTGRKTEAFF

abundance: .
v_gene: TRBV30
j_gene: TRBJ1-2
d_gene: .
CDR3nt: TGTGCCTGGAGCAGGGATTTGTATGGCTACACCTTC
CDR3aa: CAWSRDLYGYTF

abundance: .
v_gene: TRBV18
j_gene: TRBJ1-4
d_gene: .
CDR3nt: TGTGCCAGCTCACCGGAATTAGGGACCTTTTCAACTAATGAAAAACTGTTTTTT
CDR3aa: CASSPELGTFSTNEKLFF

abundance: .
v_gene: TRBV3-1
j_gene: TRBJ1-2
d_gene: .
CDR3nt: TGTGCCAGCAGCCTTTCACAGGGCCGCTATGGCTACACCTTC
CDR3aa: CASSLSQGRYGYTF

abundance: .
v_gene: TRBV5-4
j_gene: TRBJ2-6
d_gene: .
CDR3nt: TGTGCCAGCAGCTTCTACCAGCCCACAGGGGCCAACGTCCTGACTTTC
CDR3aa: CASSFYQPTGANVLTF

abundance: .
v_gene: TRBV20-1
j_gene: TRBJ2-3
d_gene: TRBD2
CDR3nt: TGCAGTGCTAGCGGATTTCCTAGCGGGACCACAGATACGCAGTATTTT
CDR3aa: CSASGFPSGTTDTQYF

abundance: many
v_gene: TRBV7-9
j_gene: TRBJ1-2
d_gene: .
CDR3nt: TGTGCCAGCAGCTCATCTTCACACGCAGGGGCTGGGGGCTACACCTTC
CDR3aa: CASSSSSHAGAGGYTF

abundance: few
v_gene: TRBV10-2
j_gene: TRBJ1-5
d_gene: .
CDR3nt: TGCGCCAGCAGTGATGCTGAATCCAATCAGCCCCAGCATTTT
CDR3aa: CASSDAESNQPQHF

abundance: few
v_gene: TRBV15
j_gene: TRBJ2-7
d_gene: .
CDR3nt: TGTGCCACCAGCAGGGGACCGTCCAGCTCCTACGAGCAGTACTTC
CDR3aa: CATSRGPSSSYEQYF

abundance: many
v_gene: TRBV7-9
j_gene: TRBJ2-2
d_gene: TRBD1
CDR3nt: TGTGCCAGCGAACCGACAGGGCGGGTTTGGACCGGGGAGCTGTTTTTT
CDR3aa: CASEPTGRVWTGELFF

abundance: many
v_gene: TRBV5-5
j_gene: TRBJ2-3
d_gene: .
CDR3nt: TGTGCCAGCAGCCCGGCGGCGGGAACGGGTACGCAGTATTTT
CDR3aa: CASSPAAGTGTQYF

abundance: few
v_gene: TRBV27
j_gene: TRBJ1-1
d_gene: .
CDR3nt: TGTGCCAGCAACCTCAAGCGGGCTGACCTTAAGGACACTGAAGCTTTCTTT
CDR3aa: CASNLKRADLKDTEAFF

abundance: few
v_gene: TRBV5-4
j_gene: TRBJ2-1
d_gene: TRBD2
CDR3nt: TGTGCCAGCAGCACCCTGGCGGGGGGGCCCCAGGATGAGCAGTTCTTC
CDR3aa: CASSTLAGGPQDEQFF

abundance: few
v_gene: TRBV14
j_gene: TRBJ2-2
d_gene: TRBD1
CDR3nt: TGTGCCAGCAGCTCCCCCTTCAGGGGGCCCTCCAACACCGGGGAGCTGTTTTTT
CDR3aa: CASSSPFRGPSNTGELFF

abundance: many
v_gene: TRBV6-5
j_gene: TRBJ2-7
d_gene: TRBD1
CDR3nt: TGTGCCAGCAGAGGCGACAGGGGGAACGCCTACGAGCAGTACTTC
CDR3aa: CASRGDRGNAYEQYF

abundance: .
v_gene: TRBV12-3/TRBV12-4
j_gene: TRBJ2-7
d_gene: .
CDR3nt: TGTGCCAGCAGTTTGGCAGGGCCCTACGAGCAGTACTTC
CDR3aa: CASSLAGPYEQYF

abundance: many
v_gene: TRBV5-6
j_gene: TRBJ1-5
d_gene: TRBD1
CDR3nt: TGTGCCAGCAGCTCCCGGGACAGACACAATCAGCCCCAGCATTTT
CDR3aa: CASSSRDRHNQPQHF

abundance: .
v_gene: TRBV6-5
j_gene: TRBJ2-6
d_gene: .
CDR3nt: TGTGCCAGCAGTTACCGGTCTTACTCTGGGGCCAACGTCCTGACTTTC
CDR3aa: CASSYRSYSGANVLTF

abundance: many
v_gene: TRBV20-1
j_gene: TRBJ2-3
d_gene: TRBD2
CDR3nt: TGCAGTGCTAGAGTCAGCGGGGCCACAGATACGCAGTATTTT
CDR3aa: CSARVSGATDTQYF

abundance: many
v_gene: TRBV28
j_gene: TRBJ1-1
d_gene: .
CDR3nt: TGTGCCAGCAGTTTATGGGGGGATACGAACACTGAAGCTTTCTTT
CDR3aa: CASSLWGDTNTEAFF

abundance: many
v_gene: TRBV7-2
j_gene: TRBJ2-2
d_gene: .
CDR3nt: TGTGCCAGCAGCTTATTTGGGGGCACGAACACCGGGGAGCTGTTTTTT
CDR3aa: CASSLFGGTNTGELFF

abundance: few
v_gene: TRBV27
j_gene: TRBJ2-1
d_gene: .
CDR3nt: TGTGCCAGCAGTTTATACAGGGAGGACAATGAGCAGTTCTTC
CDR3aa: CASSLYREDNEQFF

abundance: .
v_gene: TRBV6-1
j_gene: TRBJ1-5
d_gene: .
CDR3nt: TGTGCCAGCAGTGAACGGGCGGGACCGGGGAGCAATCAGCCCCAGCATTTT
CDR3aa: CASSERAGPGSNQPQHF

abundance: many
v_gene: TRBV20-1
j_gene: TRBJ2-5
d_gene: TRBD2
CDR3nt: TGCAGTGCCGGGAGGGTTCAAGGGGAGACCCAGTACTTC
CDR3aa: CSAGRVQGETQYF

abundance: many
v_gene: TRBV28
j_gene: TRBJ1-2
d_gene: .
CDR3nt: TGTGCCAGCAGTTTGAAGTCATATGGCTACACCTTC
CDR3aa: CASSLKSYGYTF

abundance: many
v_gene: TRBV12-3/TRBV12-4
j_gene: TRBJ1-2
d_gene: .
CDR3nt: TGTGCCAGCAGTCCAAGTACCATCCGTGGCTACACCTTC
CDR3aa: CASSPSTIRGYTF

abundance: .
v_gene: TRBV30
j_gene: TRBJ1-4
d_gene: .
CDR3nt: TGTGCCTGGAGTTCAGGGAACCCTGAAAAACTGTTTTTT
CDR3aa: CAWSSGNPEKLFF

abundance: few
v_gene: TRBV7-3
j_gene: TRBJ1-5
d_gene: .
CDR3nt: TGTGCCAGCAGCCCGGTGGAGGGCAATCAGCCCCAGCATTTT
CDR3aa: CASSPVEGNQPQHF

abundance: many
v_gene: TRBV2
j_gene: TRBJ2-2
d_gene: .
CDR3nt: TGTGCCAGCAGTCGTCCGAACACCGGGGAGCTGTTTTTT
CDR3aa: CASSRPNTGELFF

abundance: many
v_gene: TRBV29-1
j_gene: TRBJ2-7
d_gene: .
CDR3nt: TGCAGCGTTGAAGATTTCTCCGGAAAAGGGCTCTACGAGCAGTACTTC
CDR3aa: CSVEDFSGKGLYEQYF

abundance: many
v_gene: TRBV12-3/TRBV12-4
j_gene: TRBJ1-5
d_gene: .
CDR3nt: TGTGCCAGCAGTCCCGCGGGGGCGGGTCAGCCCCAGCATTTT
CDR3aa: CASSPAGAGQPQHF

abundance: many
v_gene: TRBV7-9
j_gene: TRBJ1-5
d_gene: TRBD1
CDR3nt: TGTGCCAGCAGCTCCGACAGGGGATCATATCAGCCCCAGCATTTT
CDR3aa: CASSSDRGSYQPQHF

abundance: many
v_gene: TRBV12-3/TRBV12-4
j_gene: TRBJ1-5
d_gene: .
CDR3nt: TGTGCCACCACGCGGGGCGGTCAGCCCCAGCATTTT
CDR3aa: CATTRGGQPQHF

abundance: few
v_gene: TRBV30
j_gene: TRBJ1-1
d_gene: .
CDR3nt: TGTGCCTGGGCGAACACTGAAGCTTTCTTT
CDR3aa: CAWANTEAFF

abundance: few
v_gene: TRBV20-1
j_gene: TRBJ2-7
d_gene: .
CDR3nt: TGCAGTGCAGTCGACAGAGTATACGAGCAGTACTTC
CDR3aa: CSAVDRVYEQYF

abundance: .
v_gene: TRBV19
j_gene: TRBJ2-5
d_gene: .
CDR3nt: TGTGCCAGTAGGGCAGAGTACCAAGAGACCCAGTACTTC
CDR3aa: CASRAEYQETQYF

abundance: many
v_gene: TRBV29-1
j_gene: TRBJ2-3
d_gene: TRBD1
CDR3nt: TGCAGCGGCAGACAGGGTTCCCAAGATACGCAGTATTTT
CDR3aa: CSGRQGSQDTQYF

abundance: many
v_gene: TRBV7-2
j_gene: TRBJ2-1
d_gene: .
CDR3nt: TGTGCCAGCAGCTTAGCGTCCACCAGCTCCTACAATGAGCAGTTCTTC
CDR3aa: CASSLASTSSYNEQFF

abundance: many
v_gene: TRBV20-1
j_gene: TRBJ1-1
d_gene: .
CDR3nt: TGCAGTGCTAGGGCGGGAGGCTCGAACACTGAAGCTTTCTTT
CDR3aa: CSARAGGSNTEAFF

abundance: .
v_gene: TRBV5-1
j_gene: TRBJ2-1
d_gene: TRBD1
CDR3nt: TGCGCCAGCAGCTTGACAGGGGCGGAATCCTACAATGAGCAGTTCTTC
CDR3aa: CASSLTGAESYNEQFF

abundance: many
v_gene: TRBV11-1
j_gene: TRBJ2-7
d_gene: TRBD1
CDR3nt: TGTGCCAGCAGCTTCCCCCCGGGACAGGGATCGTGGGAGCAGTACTTC
CDR3aa: CASSFPPGQGSWEQYF

abundance: many
v_gene: TRBV5-1
j_gene: TRBJ2-3
d_gene: .
CDR3nt: TGCGCCAGCAGCTTTGCCCAGACCACAGATACGCAGTATTTT
CDR3aa: CASSFAQTTDTQYF